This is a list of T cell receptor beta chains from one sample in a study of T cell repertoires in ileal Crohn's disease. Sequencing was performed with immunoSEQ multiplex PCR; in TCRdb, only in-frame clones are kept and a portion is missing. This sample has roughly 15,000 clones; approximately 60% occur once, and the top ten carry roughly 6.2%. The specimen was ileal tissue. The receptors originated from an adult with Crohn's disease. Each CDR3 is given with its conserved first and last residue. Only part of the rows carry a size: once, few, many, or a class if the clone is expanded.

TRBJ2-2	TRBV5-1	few	CASSLPTSTSGELFF
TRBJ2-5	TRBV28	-	CASSLYLSSVSNVQYF
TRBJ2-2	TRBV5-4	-	CASSLGDRKTGELFF
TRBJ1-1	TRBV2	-	CASSEVGATTEAFF
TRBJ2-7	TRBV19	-	CASSSLAGFSYEQYF
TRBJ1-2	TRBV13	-	CASSSTGTDGYTF
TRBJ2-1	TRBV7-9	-	CASSRDGGGQFF
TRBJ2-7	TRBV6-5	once	CASRLTSGSYEQYF
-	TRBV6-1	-	CASTPGSSGSYEQYF
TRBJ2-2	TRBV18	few	CASSPDRGSAGELFF
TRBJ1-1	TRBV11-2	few	CASSREGAVNTEAFF
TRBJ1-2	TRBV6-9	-	CASSHRDRGRRGYTF
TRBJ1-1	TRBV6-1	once	CASQTGVLMNTEAFF
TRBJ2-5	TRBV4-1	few	CASSQGTGFKQETQYF
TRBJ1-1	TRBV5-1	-	CASSSSGTGGTEAFF
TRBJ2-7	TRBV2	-	CASTRGASGDYEQYF
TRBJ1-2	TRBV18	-	CASSQGQGYGYTF
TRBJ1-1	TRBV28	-	CASSFGRENTEAFF
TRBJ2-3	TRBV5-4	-	CATQTRNVDTQYF
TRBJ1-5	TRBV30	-	CAWSVSRNDQPQHF
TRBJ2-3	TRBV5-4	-	CASSLTGGPGDTQYF
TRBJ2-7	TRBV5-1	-	CASRLGRESSYEQYF
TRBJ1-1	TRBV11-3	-	CASSLQGLNTEAFF
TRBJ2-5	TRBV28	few	CASSHGQEETQYF
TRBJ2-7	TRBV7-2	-	CASGQQAGRTDEQYF
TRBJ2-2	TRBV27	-	CASRPRGGTSGLNTGELFF
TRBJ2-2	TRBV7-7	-	CASSLGEYTGELFF
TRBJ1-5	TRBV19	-	CASSPQVHSNQPQHF
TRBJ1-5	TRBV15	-	CATSVSGRNQPQHF
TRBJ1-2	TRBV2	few	CASTPDAGTNYGYTF
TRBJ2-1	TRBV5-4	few	CASSKREYNEQFF
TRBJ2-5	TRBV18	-	CASSQGQGRQETQYF
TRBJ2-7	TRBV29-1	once	CSVEGPGQSSYEQYF
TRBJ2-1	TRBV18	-	CASSFGSRSGEQFF
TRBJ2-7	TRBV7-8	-	CASGGGTGGSYEQYF
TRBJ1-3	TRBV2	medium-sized	CASIRTQGNTIYF
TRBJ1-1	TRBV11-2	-	CASSLQGYTEAFF
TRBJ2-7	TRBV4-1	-	CASSLGQGAYEQYF
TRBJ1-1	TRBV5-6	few	CASSKRQPYTEAFF